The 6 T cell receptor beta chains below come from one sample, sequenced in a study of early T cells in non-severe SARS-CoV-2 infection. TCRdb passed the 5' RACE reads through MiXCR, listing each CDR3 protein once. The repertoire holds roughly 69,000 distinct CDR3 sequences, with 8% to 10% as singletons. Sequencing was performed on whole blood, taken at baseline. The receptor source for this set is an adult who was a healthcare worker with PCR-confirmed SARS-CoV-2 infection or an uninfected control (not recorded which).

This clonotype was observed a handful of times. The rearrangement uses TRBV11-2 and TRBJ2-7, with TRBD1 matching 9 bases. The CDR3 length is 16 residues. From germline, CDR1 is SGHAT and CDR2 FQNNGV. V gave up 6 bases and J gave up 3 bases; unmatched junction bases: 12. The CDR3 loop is CASSSTLMTGGYEQYF. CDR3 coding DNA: TGTGCCAGCAGTTCCACCCTCATGACAGGGGGCTACGAGCAGTACTTC.

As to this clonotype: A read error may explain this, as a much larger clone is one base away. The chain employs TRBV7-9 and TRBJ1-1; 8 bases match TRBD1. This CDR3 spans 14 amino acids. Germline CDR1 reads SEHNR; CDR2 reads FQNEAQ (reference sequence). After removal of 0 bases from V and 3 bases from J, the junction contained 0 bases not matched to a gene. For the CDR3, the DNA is TGTGCCAGCAGCTTAGCGGGACAGGACACTGAAGCTTTCTTT. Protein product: CASSLAGQDTEAFF.

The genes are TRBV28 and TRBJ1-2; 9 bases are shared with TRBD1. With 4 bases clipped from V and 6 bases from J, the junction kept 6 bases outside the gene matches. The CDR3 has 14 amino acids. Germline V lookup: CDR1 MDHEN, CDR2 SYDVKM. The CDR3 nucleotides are TGTGCCAGCAGTTACCCAGGACAGGGGAATGGCTACACCTTC. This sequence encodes CASSYPGQGNGYTF.

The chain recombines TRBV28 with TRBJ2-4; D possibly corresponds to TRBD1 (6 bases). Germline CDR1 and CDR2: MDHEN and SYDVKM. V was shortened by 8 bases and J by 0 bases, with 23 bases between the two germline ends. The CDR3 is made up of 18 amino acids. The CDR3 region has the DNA TGTGCCAGCGGCGATACAGGGAGTTATCTTTTAGCCAAAAACATTCAGTACTTC. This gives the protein CASGDTGSYLLAKNIQYF.

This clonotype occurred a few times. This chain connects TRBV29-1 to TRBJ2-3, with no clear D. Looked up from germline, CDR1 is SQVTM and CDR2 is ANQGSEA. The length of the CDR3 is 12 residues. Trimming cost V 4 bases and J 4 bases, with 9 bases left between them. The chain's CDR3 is CSVGLAADTQYF. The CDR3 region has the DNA TGCAGCGTTGGATTAGCCGCAGATACGCAGTATTTT.

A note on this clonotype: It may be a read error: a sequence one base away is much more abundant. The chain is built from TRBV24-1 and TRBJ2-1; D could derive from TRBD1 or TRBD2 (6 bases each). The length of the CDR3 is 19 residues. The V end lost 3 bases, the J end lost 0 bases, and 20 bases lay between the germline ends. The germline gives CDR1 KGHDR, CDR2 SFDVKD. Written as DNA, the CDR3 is TGTGCCACCAGTGATACCGGGGGCTTACGGCGCAGCTCCTACAATGAGCAGTTCTTC. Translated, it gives CATSDTGGLRRSSYNEQFF.